Listed here is a single T cell receptor (beta chain). Its antigen is not identified. The CDR3 sequence is 14 residues long. Germline V gives CDR1 SGHTS, CDR2 YDEGEE. Trimming took 4 bases from V and 6 from J; bases not matched to a gene: 8. This sample is part of a study of PD-1 blockade in classical Hodgkin lymphoma. Points from the study as a whole: Patients were excluded if nivolumab began under 1 year after ASCT (the autologous transplant). Researchers reported that CD4+ TCR diversity, though not CD8+, rose significantly by C4D1.

Specified time point: cycle 4 day 1 (C4D1), after more than five weeks of nivolumab. Autologous stem cell transplantation was followed by relapse in every patient, and brentuximab vedotin exposure varied. Complete response, partial response or progressive disease was each patient's best response. Data came from immunoSEQ multiplex PCR; TCRdb stores just in-frame clones and leaves some out. The sample holds some 25,000 clones, around 74% seen once. This rearrangement joins TRBV5-8 to TRBJ2-7, with 9 bases aligning to TRBD1. Sequences were derived from peripheral blood mononuclear cells (PBMCs), sampled before the fourth cycle of nivolumab. The sequence derives from a human donor with classical Hodgkin lymphoma. In DNA, the CDR3 is TGTGCCAGCAGCCCCCGGGACAGGGTAGGCGAGCAGTACGTC. This translates into CASSPRDRVGEQYV.